This T cell receptor (beta chain) was observed in a study of a mutant IDH1 vaccine in newly diagnosed glioma. With respect to this clone: The antigen is unknown.

Per germline, CDR1 SGHDN and CDR2 FVKESK. This CDR3 comprises 17 residues. Trimming shortened V by 9 bases and J by 0 bases, and 18 bases separated the two germline ends. The time point is: week 35, safety follow-up. Every vaccine dose comprised 300 ug of mutant IDH1 20-mer peptide plus topical imiquimod. Sequenced by immunoSEQ multiplex PCR; TCRdb stores in-frame clones only, minus some. There are tens of thousands of clones in the sample; 80% to 90% occur only once, and under 5% lies in the top ten. The receptor was isolated from a woman aged 18-35 years with glioma. The sample here was PBMCs, taken from a glioma patient whose treatment included an IDH1 peptide vaccine. The V and J genes are TRBV14 and TRBJ2-6; unclear D gene. CDR3 sequence: CARIALERTSGANVLTF. In DNA, the CDR3 is TGTGCCAGGATCGCCCTGGAGAGAACCTCTGGGGCCAACGTCCTGACTTTC.